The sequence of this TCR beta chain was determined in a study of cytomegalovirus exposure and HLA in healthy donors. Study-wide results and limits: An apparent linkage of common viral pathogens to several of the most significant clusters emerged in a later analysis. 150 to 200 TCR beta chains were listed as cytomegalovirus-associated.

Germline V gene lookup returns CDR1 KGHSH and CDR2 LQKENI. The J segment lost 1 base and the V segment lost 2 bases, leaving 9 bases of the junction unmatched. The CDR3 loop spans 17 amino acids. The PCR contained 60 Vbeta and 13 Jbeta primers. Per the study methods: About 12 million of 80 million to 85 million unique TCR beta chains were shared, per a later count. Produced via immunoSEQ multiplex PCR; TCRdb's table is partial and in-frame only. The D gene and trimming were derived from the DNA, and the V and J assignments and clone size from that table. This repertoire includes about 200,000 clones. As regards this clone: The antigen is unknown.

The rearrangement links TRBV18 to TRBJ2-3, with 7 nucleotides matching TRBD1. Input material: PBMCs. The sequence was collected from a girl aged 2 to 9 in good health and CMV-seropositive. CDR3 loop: CASSPRRGGAGTDTQYF. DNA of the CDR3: TGTGCCAGCTCACCAAGGAGAGGGGGCGCCGGCACAGATACGCAGTATTTT. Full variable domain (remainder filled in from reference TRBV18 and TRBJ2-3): NAGVMQNPRHLVRRRGQEARLRCSPMKGHSHVYWYRQLPEEGLKFMVYLQKENIIDESGMPKERFSAEFPKEGPSILRIQQVVRGDSAAYFCASSPRRGGAGTDTQYFGPGTRLTVL.